This T cell receptor (beta chain) was retrieved from a study of regulatory T cells in long-lasting Graves disease. Findings and limits, study-wide: In persistent patients, shared public clonotypes (roughly 2,700) outnumbered those in new patients (nearly 1,000).

To make TCR beta libraries, researchers used iRepertoire HTBI primers and Arm-PCR of CDR3 regions. Methods used by the authors: The samples included 60 to 65 TRBV and over eleven TRBJ segments. TCRdb passed the multiplex PCR reads through MiXCR, listing each CDR3 protein once. The V and J calls were not made by the authors but by TCRdb's processing. There are about 370,000 distinct CDR3 sequences in the sample; 15% occur only once, and approximately 21% lies in the top ten. Time point denoted: newly diagnosed GD, antithyroid drugs for less than 3 months. The TCR library was prepared using RNA isolated from PBMCs. This clonotype occurred many times. The target antigen is unknown. The sample consisted of peripheral blood mononuclear cells (PBMCs), taken at new diagnosis, from a patient treated with antithyroid drugs. This TCR came from a female donor with Graves disease.

CDR3 loop: CSASADYEQYF. In DNA form, the CDR3 reads TGCAGTGCTAGTGCGGACTACGAGCAGTACTTC. This chain uses TRBV20-1 with TRBJ2-7, with D unclear. The germline CDR1 and CDR2 sequences are DFQATT and SNEGSKA (reference sequence). The CDR3 contains 11 residues. V lost 3 bases to trimming and J lost 3 bases, with 6 bases between them.